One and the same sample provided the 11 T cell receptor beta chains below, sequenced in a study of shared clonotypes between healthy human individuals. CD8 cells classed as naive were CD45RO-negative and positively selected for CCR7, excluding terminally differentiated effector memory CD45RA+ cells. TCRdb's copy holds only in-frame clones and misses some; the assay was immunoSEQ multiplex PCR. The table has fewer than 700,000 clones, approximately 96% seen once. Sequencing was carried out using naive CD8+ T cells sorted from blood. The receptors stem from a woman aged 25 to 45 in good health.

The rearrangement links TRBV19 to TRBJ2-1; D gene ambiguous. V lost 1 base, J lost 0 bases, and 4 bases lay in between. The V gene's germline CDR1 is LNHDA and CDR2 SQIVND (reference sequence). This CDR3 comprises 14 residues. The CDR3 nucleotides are TGTGCCAGTAGTATAGGTAACTCCTACAATGAGCAGTTCTTC. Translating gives CASSIGNSYNEQFF.

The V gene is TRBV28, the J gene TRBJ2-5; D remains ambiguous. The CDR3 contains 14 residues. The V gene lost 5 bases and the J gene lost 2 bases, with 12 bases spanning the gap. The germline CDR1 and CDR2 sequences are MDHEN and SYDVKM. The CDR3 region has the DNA TGTGCCAGCAGTCCCTGGACGGGTCAAGAGACCCAGTACTTC. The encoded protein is CASSPWTGQETQYF. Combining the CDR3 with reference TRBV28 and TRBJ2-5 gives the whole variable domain DVKVTQSSRYLVKRTGEKVFLECVQDMDHENMFWYRQDPGLGLRLIYFSYDVKMKEKGDIPEGYSVSREKKERFSLILESASTNQTSMYLCASSPWTGQETQYFGPGTRLLVL.

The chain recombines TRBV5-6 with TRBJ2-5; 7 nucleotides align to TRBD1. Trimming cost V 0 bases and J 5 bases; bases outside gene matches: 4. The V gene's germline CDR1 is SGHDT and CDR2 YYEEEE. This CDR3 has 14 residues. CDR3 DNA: TGTGCCAGCAGCTTGGAAGGGGGCCGGGAGACCCAGTACTTC. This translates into CASSLEGGRETQYF.

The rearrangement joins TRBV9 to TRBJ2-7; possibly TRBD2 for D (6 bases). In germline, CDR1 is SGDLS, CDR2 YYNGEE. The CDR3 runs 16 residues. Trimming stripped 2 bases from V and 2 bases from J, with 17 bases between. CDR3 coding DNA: TGTGCCAGCAGCGTCGGGGGACCACCCGGTGCCTACGAGCAGTACTTC. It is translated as CASSVGGPPGAYEQYF.

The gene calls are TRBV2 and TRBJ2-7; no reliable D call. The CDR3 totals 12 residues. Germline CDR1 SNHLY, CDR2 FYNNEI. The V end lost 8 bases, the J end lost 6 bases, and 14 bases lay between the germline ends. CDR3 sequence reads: CASDAKGSEQYF. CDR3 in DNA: TGTGCCAGCGACGCGAAGGGTTCCGAGCAGTACTTC.

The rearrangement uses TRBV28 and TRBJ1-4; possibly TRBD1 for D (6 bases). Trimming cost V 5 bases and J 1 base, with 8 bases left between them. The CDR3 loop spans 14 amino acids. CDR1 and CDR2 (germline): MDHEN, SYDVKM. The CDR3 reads CASSEQGTNEKLFF. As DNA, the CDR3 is TGTGCCAGCAGTGAACAGGGAACTAATGAAAAACTGTTTTTT.

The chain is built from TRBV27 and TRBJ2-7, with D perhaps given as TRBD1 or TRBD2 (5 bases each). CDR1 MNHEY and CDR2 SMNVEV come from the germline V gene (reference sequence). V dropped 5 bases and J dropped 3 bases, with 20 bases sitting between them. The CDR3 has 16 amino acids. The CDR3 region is CASSPRDAPSNYEQYF. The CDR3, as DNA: TGTGCCAGCAGTCCCCGGGACGCGCCGAGCAACTACGAGCAGTACTTC.

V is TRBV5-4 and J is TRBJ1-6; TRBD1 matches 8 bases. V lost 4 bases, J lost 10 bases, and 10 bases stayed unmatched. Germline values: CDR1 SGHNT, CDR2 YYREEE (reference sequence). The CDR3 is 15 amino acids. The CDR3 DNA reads TGTGCCAGCAGCCTCAACCGGGACAGGTCCTCACCCCTCCACTTT. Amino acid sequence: CASSLNRDRSSPLHF.

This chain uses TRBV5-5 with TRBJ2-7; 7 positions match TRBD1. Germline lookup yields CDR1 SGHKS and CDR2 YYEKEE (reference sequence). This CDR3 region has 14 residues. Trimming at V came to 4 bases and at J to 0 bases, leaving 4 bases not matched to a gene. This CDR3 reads CASSGTENSYEQYF. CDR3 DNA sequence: TGTGCCAGCAGCGGGACAGAGAACTCCTACGAGCAGTACTTC.

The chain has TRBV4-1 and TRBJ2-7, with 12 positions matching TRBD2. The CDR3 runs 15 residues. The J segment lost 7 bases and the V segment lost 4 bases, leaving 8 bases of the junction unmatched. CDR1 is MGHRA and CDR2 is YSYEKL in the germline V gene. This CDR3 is CASSLRLAGDGEQYF. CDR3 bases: TGCGCCAGCAGCCTACGACTAGCGGGAGACGGTGAGCAGTACTTC.

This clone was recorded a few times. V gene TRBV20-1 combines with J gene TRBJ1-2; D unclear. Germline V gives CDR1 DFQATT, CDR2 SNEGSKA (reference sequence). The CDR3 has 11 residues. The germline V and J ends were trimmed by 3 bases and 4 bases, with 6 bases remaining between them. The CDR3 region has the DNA TGCAGTGCTAGGACCTTCTATGGCTACACCTTC. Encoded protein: CSARTFYGYTF.